The entry below gives a single T cell receptor (beta chain) sequence along with its context. Its antigen remains unknown. The data derive from a study of blood T cells in healthy people across ages. Study-wide points: In older individuals, TCR beta diversity per million T cells was lower, falling roughly linearly with age. A strong correlation between TCR beta diversity and naive T cell percentage was seen.

The V gene lost 4 bases and the J gene lost 1 base, with 11 bases spanning the gap. The CDR3 spans 14 residues. Germline assignment: CDR1 SGDLS and CDR2 YYNGEE. It was with a sample-barcoded 5' primer and a J-beta primer mix that a second PCR of about 7 to 12 cycles was run. A template-switch adaptor with 12 random nucleotides tagged each cDNA molecule. MiXCR was run by TCRdb on the 5' RACE reads, yielding one entry per CDR3 protein. The sample lists hundreds of thousands of distinct CDR3 sequences, approximately 22% occurring once. Researchers collected roughly 9.8 milliliters of peripheral blood from every single donor.

The receptor comes from a man in his sixties or seventies in good health. The specimen sequenced was blood. V is TRBV9 and J is TRBJ1-1, with a possible D match to TRBD1 (6 bases). For the CDR3, the DNA is TGTGCCAGCAGCCCGCCACAGGGGAACACTGAAGCTTTCTTT. This translates into CASSPPQGNTEAFF.